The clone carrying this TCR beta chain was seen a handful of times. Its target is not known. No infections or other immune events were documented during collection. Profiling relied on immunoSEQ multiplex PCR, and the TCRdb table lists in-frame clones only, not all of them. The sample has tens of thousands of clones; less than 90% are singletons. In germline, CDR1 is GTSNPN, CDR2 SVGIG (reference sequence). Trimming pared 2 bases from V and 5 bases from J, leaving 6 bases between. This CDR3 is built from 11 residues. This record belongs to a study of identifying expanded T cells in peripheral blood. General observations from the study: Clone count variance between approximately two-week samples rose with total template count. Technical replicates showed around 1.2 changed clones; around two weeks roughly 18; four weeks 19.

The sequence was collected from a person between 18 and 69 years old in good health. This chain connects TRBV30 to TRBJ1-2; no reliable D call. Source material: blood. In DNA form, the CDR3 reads TGTGCCTGGAGTCAAGGGTATGGCTACACCTTC. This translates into CAWSQGYGYTF.